The 23 T cell receptor beta chains below all came from one sample that was sequenced in a study of identifying expanded T cells in peripheral blood. Method: immunoSEQ multiplex PCR; TCRdb's copy keeps in-frame clones and lacks some. The sample carries some 78,000 clones, approximately 90% recorded once. Sequenced input: blood. All receptors derive from a person aged 18-70 years in good health.

The rearrangement joins TRBV10-1 to TRBJ1-1; no clear D gene. V lost 0 bases and J lost 1, with 9 bases in between. CDR3 length: 15 amino acids. Germline loops: CDR1 WNHNN, CDR2 SYGVQD (reference sequence). CDR3: CASSESGKGNTEAFF. The CDR3 DNA reads TGCGCCAGCAGTGAGTCGGGGAAGGGGAACACTGAAGCTTTCTTT.

The CDR3 DNA is TGCGCCAGCAGCTTGCCGGGACTGAACACTGAAGCTTTCTTT. Translating gives CASSLPGLNTEAFF. The chain links TRBV5-1 to TRBJ1-1, with TRBD1 as a possible D gene (5 bases). CDR1 and CDR2 from the germline V gene are SGHRS and YFSETQ. The CDR3 sequence is 14 residues long. Trimming shortened V by 1 base and J by 0 bases, and 7 bases separated the two germline ends.

This chain uses TRBV29-1 with TRBJ1-2; D call uncertain. Germline lookup yields CDR1 SQVTM and CDR2 ANQGSEA. CDR3 length: 12 residues. V dropped 5 bases and J dropped 4 bases, with 11 bases sitting between them. CDR3: CSVSDGFYGYTF. The CDR3 DNA follows: TGCAGCGTTTCGGACGGATTCTATGGCTACACCTTC.

The chain's CDR3 is CASSFSPRGEQYF. CDR3 in DNA: TGCGCCAGCAGCTTCAGCCCAAGGGGGGAGCAGTACTTC. V usage is TRBV5-1 and J usage is TRBJ2-7; maybe TRBD1 (6 bases). The V end was cut by 2 bases, the J end by 7 bases, with 13 bases between. CDR1 and CDR2 (germline): SGHRS, YFSETQ. The CDR3 runs 13 residues.

V is TRBV7-8 and J is TRBJ1-2; 8 bases agree with TRBD1. Trimming took 5 bases from V and 3 from J; bases not matched to a gene: 11. Germline V gene data show CDR1 as SGHVS and CDR2 as FQNEAQ. The CDR3 is made up of 16 amino acids. The CDR3 protein is CASSPPDRGAYYGYTF. CDR3 DNA sequence: TGTGCCAGCAGCCCCCCCGACAGGGGAGCTTACTATGGCTACACCTTC.

The chain carries TRBV5-1 and TRBJ2-2; 8 bases line up with TRBD2. Trimming took 4 bases from V and 5 from J; bases not matched to a gene: 13. Germline V CDR1 and CDR2: SGHRS, YFSETQ. This CDR3 contains 17 residues. CDR3 loop: CASSPPGARGGTGELFF. For the CDR3, the DNA is TGCGCCAGCAGCCCCCCTGGGGCCCGGGGGGGGACCGGGGAGCTGTTTTTT. Using reference TRBV5-1 and TRBJ2-2 for the parts outside the CDR3, the full variable domain is KAGVTQTPRYLIKTRGQQVTLSCSPISGHRSVSWYQQTPGQGLQFLFEYFSETQRNKGNFPGRFSGRQFSNSRSEMNVSTLELGDSALYLCASSPPGARGGTGELFFGEGSRLTVL.

This clone was seen only once. The chain has TRBV19 and TRBJ2-1; 9 positions agree with TRBD1. Germline CDR1 is LNHDA and CDR2 is SQIVND (reference sequence). This CDR3 has 16 residues. With V trimmed by 4 bases and J by 4 bases, 8 bases remained unmatched. The CDR3 sequence: CASSTRQGGSYNEQFF. The CDR3 nucleotides read TGTGCCAGTAGTACCCGACAGGGGGGTTCTTACAATGAGCAGTTCTTC.

J is TRBJ2-4 and V is TRBV27; D unresolved. CDR1 is MNHEY and CDR2 is SMNVEV in the germline V gene (reference sequence). CDR3 length: 14 residues. V lost 0 bases and J 5 bases, leaving 8 bases between the germline ends. The CDR3 DNA follows: TGTGCCAGCAGTTTATCCGAAGCAGAAAACATTCAGTACTTC. Protein: CASSLSEAENIQYF.

This chain links TRBV29-1 with TRBJ2-5, with D uncertain. In germline, CDR1 is SQVTM, CDR2 ANQGSEA. The germline V and J ends were trimmed by 3 bases and 2 bases, with 10 bases remaining between them. CDR3 length: 13 residues. CDR3 sequence reads: CSVELTDQETQYF. As DNA, the CDR3 is TGCAGCGTTGAGTTGACGGATCAAGAGACCCAGTACTTC.

The chain employs TRBV27 and TRBJ2-5; D unresolved. V lost 6 bases to trimming and J lost 0 bases, with 14 bases between them. The CDR3 sequence is 15 residues long. Germline lookup yields CDR1 MNHEY and CDR2 SMNVEV (reference sequence). CDR3 in DNA: TGTGCCAGCAGCCCCCGGCACGAGCACCAAGAGACCCAGTACTTC. Translated: CASSPRHEHQETQYF.

The V and J genes are TRBV10-3 and TRBJ2-1, with 11 nucleotides matching TRBD2. There are 17 residues in the CDR3. V was clipped by 5 bases and J by 4 bases; unmatched bases: 10. Germline CDR1 ENHRY, CDR2 SYGVKD. As DNA, the CDR3 is TGTGCCATCAGTTATCGTAGCGGGGGGGCATCGTACAATGAGCAGTTCTTC. It is translated as CAISYRSGGASYNEQFF.

A remark on this clone: Other DNA sequences of this sample code for an identical CDR3. This sequence joins TRBV5-1 and TRBJ2-2; tentative D call: TRBD1 (6 bases). Trimming took off 0 bases at V and 3 bases at J, with 18 bases between the two ends. Per germline, CDR1 SGHRS and CDR2 YFSETQ. The CDR3 is 18 amino acids. In nucleotides, the CDR3 is TGCGCCAGCAGCTTGGTACTAACGCCACAGGGAGACACCGGGGAGCTGTTTTTT. Translating it yields CASSLVLTPQGDTGELFF.

J is TRBJ2-3 and V is TRBV25-1; D is perhaps TRBD1 (5 bases). From germline, CDR1 is MGHDK and CDR2 SYGVNS. This CDR3 spans 12 amino acids. Between the trimmed V and J ends, which lost 10 bases and 4 bases, there was a span of 12 bases. CDR3 sequence reads: CAIKTVADTQYF. The CDR3 coding sequence is TGTGCCATCAAGACAGTAGCAGATACGCAGTATTTT.

The V call is TRBV10-3, the J call TRBJ2-3, with 8 bases matching TRBD2. V shed 9 bases and J 5 bases; nucleotides not matched to a gene: 13. Germline-derived CDR1 and CDR2 are ENHRY and SYGVKD. There are 15 residues in the CDR3. The CDR3: CAMSQGGGFIDTQYF. In DNA, the CDR3 is TGTGCCATGAGTCAAGGCGGGGGGTTTATAGATACGCAGTATTTT.

The chain links TRBV28 to TRBJ2-7; D possibly corresponds to TRBD1 (5 bases). CDR1 and CDR2 (germline): MDHEN, SYDVKM. CDR3 length: 15 amino acids. Deletions cut 4 bases from V and 0 bases from J, with 13 bases between. Here the CDR3 DNA reads TGTGCCAGCAGTTCTCTGACAGAGAGCTCCTACGAGCAGTACTTC. Protein sequence: CASSSLTESSYEQYF.

The rearrangement joins TRBV5-4 to TRBJ1-2; D uncertain. Germline CDR1 SGHNT, CDR2 YYREEE (reference sequence). V was shortened by 2 bases and J by 2 bases, with 13 bases between the two germline ends. The CDR3 runs 15 residues. For the CDR3, the DNA is TGTGCCAGCAGCTTTTCCGCAGGAGGGAACTATGGCTACACCTTC. It codes for CASSFSAGGNYGYTF.

The chain carries TRBV2 and TRBJ2-1; D remains unclear. Trimming removed 2 bases at V and 4 bases at J, with 6 bases between. Germline CDR1 SNHLY, CDR2 FYNNEI. This CDR3 spans 13 amino acids. In DNA, the CDR3 is TGTGCCAGCAGTGAATCGGGTTACAATGAGCAGTTCTTC. Its protein product is CASSESGYNEQFF.

V usage is TRBV4-1 and J usage is TRBJ2-1; TRBD1 is a possible D gene (6 bases). CDR1 is MGHRA, CDR2 YSYEKL, per germline. The CDR3 is 16 residues long. V was clipped by 1 base and J by 4 bases, with 14 bases between them. The CDR3 is CASSQAGAPQYNEQFF. The CDR3 bases are TGCGCCAGCAGCCAAGCAGGGGCCCCTCAATACAATGAGCAGTTCTTC.

This chain connects TRBV2 to TRBJ1-1, with TRBD1 as a possible D gene (5 bases). Germline lookup yields CDR1 SNHLY and CDR2 FYNNEI. The CDR3 contains 12 residues. V lost 8 bases to trimming and J lost 4 bases, with 11 bases between them. CDR3 sequence reads: CASGWGFTEAFF. CDR3 DNA: TGTGCCAGCGGGTGGGGGTTCACTGAAGCTTTCTTT.

This chain uses TRBV6-6 with TRBJ1-2; the D is unclear. The CDR3 loop spans 10 amino acids. Germline V gives CDR1 MNHNY, CDR2 SVGAGI (reference sequence). V was clipped by 11 bases and J by 7 bases, with 11 bases between them. Here the CDR3 reads CAALSAGYTF. CDR3 DNA sequence: TGTGCCGCCCTGTCAGCTGGCTACACCTTC.

The CDR3: CASTQGQGAYSYTF. The CDR3 nucleotides are TGTGCCAGCACCCAGGGACAGGGGGCTTACAGCTACACCTTC. This chain joins TRBV5-4 and TRBJ1-2; TRBD1 matches at 12 bases. Germline assignment: CDR1 SGHNT and CDR2 YYREEE (reference sequence). The CDR3 has 14 residues. The junction had 9 bases not matched to a gene; V was cut back by 6 bases and J by 9 bases.

This chain uses TRBV9 with TRBJ1-3; 8 bases match TRBD1. Trimming at V came to 7 bases and at J to 0 bases, leaving 15 bases not matched to a gene. There are 18 residues in the CDR3. Germline CDR1 and CDR2: SGDLS and YYNGEE. This CDR3 is CASGRTGRYEGSGNTIYF. As DNA, the CDR3 is TGTGCCAGCGGCCGGACAGGGAGGTACGAAGGCTCTGGAAACACCATATATTTT. Based on the CDR3 plus reference TRBV9 and TRBJ1-3, the full variable domain is DSGVTQTPKHLITATGQRVTLRCSPRSGDLSVYWYQQSLDQGLQFLIQYYNGEERAKGNILERFSAQQFPDLHSELNLSSLELGDSALYFCASGRTGRYEGSGNTIYFGEGSWLTVV.

By sample fraction, this clone is medium-sized. The chain links TRBV27 to TRBJ1-6, with 9 bases identical to TRBD1. CDR1 MNHEY and CDR2 SMNVEV come from the germline V gene (reference sequence). V shed 6 bases and J 13 bases; nucleotides not matched to a gene: 4. The CDR3 loop spans 12 amino acids. CDR3 sequence: CASRGQGSPLHF. CDR3 bases: TGTGCCAGCAGGGGACAGGGTTCGCCCCTCCACTTT.